The next 26 T cell receptor beta chains were all read from a single sample in a study of blood T cell repertoires in COVID-19. The assay was immunoSEQ multiplex PCR, and TCRdb's table has in-frame clones only and misses some. The sample lists about 180,000 clones; around 85% were seen once. Source material: peripheral blood. The receptors shown here come from a man aged 50-60 years with active or convalescent COVID-19.

This clone occurred once. The chain is built from TRBV19 and TRBJ2-1, with 10 bases fitting TRBD2. The CDR3 consists of 17 residues. In germline, CDR1 is LNHDA, CDR2 SQIVND (reference sequence). The trim removed 5 bases at V and 0 bases at J, leaving 7 bases unmatched. In nucleotides, the CDR3 is TGTGCCAGTAGTTCTAGCGGGGGATCAAGCTCCTACAATGAGCAGTTCTTC. It encodes CASSSSGGSSSYNEQFF.

The chain links TRBV6-5 to TRBJ1-4; D remains unclear. V dropped 0 bases and J dropped 8 bases, with 7 bases sitting between them. The CDR3 has 13 residues. The germline gives CDR1 MNHEY, CDR2 SVGAGI. The CDR3 DNA reads as TGTGCCAGCAGTTACTCGTTCAGGGAAAAACTGTTTTTT. Residues: CASSYSFREKLFF.

CDR3 sequence (DNA): TGTGCCAGCAGTGATATCTCCTATAATTCACCCCTCCACTTT. The encoded protein is CASSDISYNSPLHF. The rearrangement uses TRBV25-1 and TRBJ1-6; D ambiguous. V lost 3 bases, J lost 0 bases, and 3 bases lay in between. Germline CDR1 is MGHDK and CDR2 is SYGVNS. CDR3 length equals 14 residues.

The chain recombines TRBV3-1 (or the pseudogene TRBV3-2) with TRBJ2-3; D is possibly TRBD2 (7 bases). The CDR3 length is 19 residues. V lost 6 bases and J 0 bases, leaving 25 bases between the germline ends. CDR1 and CDR2 from the germline V gene are LGHDT and YNNKEL (reference sequence). CDR3 residues: CASRLGRGGNLLSTDTQYF. The CDR3 coding sequence is TGTGCCAGCAGGCTAGGTAGGGGGGGGAACCTCCTAAGCACAGATACGCAGTATTTT.

The genes are TRBV6-6 and TRBJ1-2; D may be TRBD1 (6 bases). The CDR3 contains 13 residues. Trimming left V 5 bases short and J 1 base short, with 8 bases between. CDR1 is MNHNY, CDR2 SVGAGI, per germline (reference sequence). This CDR3 is CASSQQGNYGYTF. The DNA for the CDR3 is TGTGCCAGCAGTCAACAGGGTAACTATGGCTACACCTTC.

The rearrangement joins TRBV2 to TRBJ1-1, with 10 bases fitting TRBD1. The CDR3 extends over 14 amino acids. Per the germline V gene, CDR1 is SNHLY and CDR2 is FYNNEI. V was pared by 6 bases and J by 3 bases, with 4 bases of the junction left unmatched. CDR3 coding DNA: TGTGCCAGCAGACCGGACAGGGGGTACACTGAAGCTTTCTTT. Amino acids: CASRPDRGYTEAFF.

The chain employs TRBV18 and TRBJ1-1, with 8 bases that match TRBD1. This CDR3 region has 15 residues. Germline lookup yields CDR1 KGHSH and CDR2 LQKENI. Losses at the gene ends were 3 bases for V and 5 bases for J; bases not matched to a gene: 8. The CDR3 DNA is TGTGCCAGCTCACCCAACCCAGGGGGCAGGACTGAAGCTTTCTTT. Residues: CASSPNPGGRTEAFF.

The CDR3 DNA reads TGTGCCAGCAGGGGCCGACAAGAGACCCAGTACTTC. Translation gives CASRGRQETQYF. The chain uses TRBV21-1 and TRBJ2-5; the D call of TRBD1 is as the table states it, not checked on the DNA. TRBV21-1 is termed a pseudogene. There are 12 residues in the CDR3.

This clone was counted a single time. The V gene is TRBV27, the J gene TRBJ1-1, with 7 bases identical to TRBD1. The germline V gene encodes CDR1 MNHEY and CDR2 SMNVEV (reference sequence). The V and J ends lost 7 bases and 2 bases, in that order; junction bases with no gene match: 4. The CDR3 consists of 13 residues. CDR3 region: CASKTGANTEAFF. CDR3 in DNA: TGTGCCAGCAAAACAGGGGCCAACACTGAAGCTTTCTTT.

This chain uses TRBV28 with TRBJ2-7; TRBD1 matches 8 bases. V lost 4 bases, J lost 5 bases, and 10 bases stayed unmatched. Germline CDR1 reads MDHEN; CDR2 reads SYDVKM. The CDR3 is 15 amino acids. As DNA, the CDR3 is TGTGCCAGCAGTTCCAACCAGGGGGCGCATAACGAGCAGTACTTC. Translating it yields CASSSNQGAHNEQYF.

J is TRBJ2-3 and V is TRBV10-3, with 9 bases identical to TRBD1. The germline V gene has CDR1 ENHRY and CDR2 SYGVKD. The CDR3 totals 14 residues. V lost 7 bases and J lost 4; bases outside the gene matches: 6. CDR3 sequence (DNA): TGTGCCATCACCCGGGACAGGGCTTCAGATACGCAGTATTTT. Amino acids: CAITRDRASDTQYF.

Of note for this clone: One end of the junction is discordant with germline, which a read error may explain. Here the CDR3 DNA reads TGCGCCAGCAGTGCGGGTTGGGGGACAGGGTCCTCCGAGCAGTACTTC. This translates into CASSAGWGTGSSEQYF. V gene TRBV10-1 combines with J gene TRBJ2-7, with 9 bases fitting TRBD1. In germline, CDR1 is WNHNN, CDR2 SYGVQD (reference sequence). The CDR3 is 16 amino acids.

This chain joins TRBV29-1 and TRBJ2-1; 8 bases map to TRBD2. The CDR3 is 14 residues long. V gave up 7 bases and J gave up 4 bases; unmatched junction bases: 9. CDR1 and CDR2 from the germline V gene are SQVTM and ANQGSEA. The DNA for the CDR3 is TGCAGCGCCAGTCTAGCGGGCCAATACAATGAGCAGTTCTTC. Amino acid sequence: CSASLAGQYNEQFF.

J is TRBJ1-1 and V is TRBV7-2; 7 nucleotides align to TRBD1. The CDR3 contains 13 residues. Losses at the gene ends were 1 base for V and 7 bases for J; bases not matched to a gene: 3. Germline V gives CDR1 SGHTA, CDR2 FQGNSA. For the CDR3, the DNA is TGTGCCAGCAGCTTAGGACAGGGAGGTGAAGCTTTCTTT. Its protein product is CASSLGQGGEAFF.

This clone was detected a few times. This chain uses TRBV7-9 with TRBJ2-1; 8 bases map to TRBD2. CDR1 is SEHNR and CDR2 is FQNEAQ in the germline V gene (reference sequence). V shed 4 bases, J shed 4 bases, and the junction held 3 bases outside the gene matches. This CDR3 region has 14 residues. DNA for the CDR3: TGTGCCAGCAGCTCAACGGGGGGGTACAATGAGCAGTTCTTC. Protein sequence: CASSSTGGYNEQFF.

The J gene is TRBJ1-2, the V gene TRBV3-1 (or the pseudogene TRBV3-2); unclear D gene. The CDR3 covers 13 residues. Per the germline V gene, CDR1 is LGHDT and CDR2 is YNNKEL (reference sequence). V shed 0 bases and J shed 10 bases, with 12 bases lying between them. Here the CDR3 reads CASSQDLGPLYTF. The CDR3 DNA is TGTGCCAGCAGCCAAGATCTGGGCCCCCTCTACACCTTC.

The chain combines TRBV28 with TRBJ2-1; 7 nucleotides line up with TRBD2. V lost 2 bases and J lost 6; bases outside the gene matches: 7. This CDR3 contains 15 residues. The germline V gene has CDR1 MDHEN and CDR2 SYDVKM. The CDR3 reads CASSLGGSLGNEQFF. For the CDR3, the DNA is TGTGCCAGCAGTTTAGGCGGGAGTCTCGGCAATGAGCAGTTCTTC.

V is TRBV3-1 (or the pseudogene TRBV3-2) and J is TRBJ1-2; TRBD1 aligns across 11 bases. Trimming took 6 bases from V and 5 from J; bases not matched to a gene: 2. Germline V gene data show CDR1 as LGHDT and CDR2 as YNNKEL (reference sequence). The CDR3 spans 13 residues. This CDR3 reads CASRGQGVYGYTF. For the CDR3, the DNA is TGTGCCAGCAGGGGACAGGGGGTGTATGGCTACACCTTC.

The CDR3 DNA sequence: TGTGCCATCAGTGAGTCGACCGAGACAGGGGAAGGTTTCTATGGCTACACCTTC. Translating gives CAISESTETGEGFYGYTF. The rearrangement links TRBV10-3 to TRBJ1-2; the match to TRBD1 covers 8 bases. Germline CDR1 reads ENHRY; CDR2 reads SYGVKD. The CDR3 totals 18 residues. After removal of 0 bases from V and 4 bases from J, the junction contained 13 bases not matched to a gene.

DNA for the CDR3: TGCGCCAGCAGTGAGGGGGAGTACAATGAGCAGTTCTTC. This gives the protein CASSEGEYNEQFF. The chain has TRBV10-2 and TRBJ2-1; the D gene is possibly TRBD2 (5 bases). V was shortened by 2 bases and J by 4 bases, with 6 bases between the two germline ends. The CDR3 consists of 13 residues. The germline gives CDR1 WSHSY, CDR2 SAAADI.

This chain uses TRBV6-1 with TRBJ2-5; no clear D gene. Germline CDR1 and CDR2: MNHNS and SASEGT. Trimming took 3 bases from V and 1 from J, leaving 18 bases between them. The CDR3 runs 17 residues. The CDR3 region has the DNA TGTGCCAGCAGTGATTTGGGTAGCAGCACCATCCAAGAGACCCAGTACTTC. Amino acid sequence: CASSDLGSSTIQETQYF.

V usage is TRBV11-2 and J usage is TRBJ1-2; 11 nucleotides line up with TRBD1. Germline values: CDR1 SGHAT, CDR2 FQNNGV. The CDR3 runs to 13 residues. Germline trimming cut 4 bases from V and 7 bases from J; bases unmatched to any gene: 2. CDR3 in amino acids: CASSWTGGGGYTF. The CDR3 DNA reads as TGTGCCAGCAGCTGGACAGGGGGCGGTGGCTACACCTTC.

In this sample, this clone turned up once. The chain joins TRBV13 to TRBJ2-5, with D maybe TRBD1 (5 bases). The germline CDR1 and CDR2 sequences are PRHDT and FYEKMQ (reference sequence). The CDR3 runs 14 residues. V lost 6 bases, J lost 3 bases, and 14 bases lay in between. The CDR3 nucleotides read TGTGCCAGCAGACCCAGGACAAGCGAAGAGACCCAGTACTTC. It codes for CASRPRTSEETQYF.

This chain links TRBV27 with TRBJ1-2; tentatively, D is TRBD1 (6 bases). Trimming stripped 4 bases from V and 7 bases from J, with 16 bases between. The germline V gene has CDR1 MNHEY and CDR2 SMNVEV (reference sequence). The CDR3 loop spans 14 amino acids. CDR3 region: CASSSITGRVGYTF. Here the CDR3 DNA reads TGTGCCAGCAGTTCTATAACAGGGAGGGTTGGCTACACCTTC.

V is TRBV7-2 and J is TRBJ2-5; the D gene is possibly TRBD1 (5 bases). Germline V gives CDR1 SGHTA, CDR2 FQGNSA. The CDR3 has 15 amino acids. V lost 2 bases and J 1 base, leaving 11 bases between the germline ends. The CDR3 protein is CASSLSYGAQETQYF. For the CDR3, the DNA is TGTGCCAGCAGCTTAAGTTATGGGGCCCAAGAGACCCAGTACTTC.

CDR3: CATSDSFSVDTQYF. The CDR3 DNA is TGTGCCACCAGTGATTCCTTCAGTGTAGATACGCAGTATTTT. This chain links TRBV24-1 with TRBJ2-3, with D uncertain. Germline loops: CDR1 KGHDR, CDR2 SFDVKD. The CDR3 extends over 14 amino acids. Trimming removed 2 bases from V and 5 bases from J, with 10 bases in between.